Listed here is a single T cell receptor (beta chain). These data originate in a study of blood T cell repertoires in COVID-19. Study-level information: PBMCs, B-cell-depleted T cells, or T cells provided the cDNA or gDNA that made up the material.

CDR1 and CDR2 from the germline V gene are KGHDR and SFDVKD. This CDR3 has 12 amino acids. V lost 0 bases and J lost 9, with 7 bases in between. TCRdb's copy holds only in-frame clones and misses some; the assay was immunoSEQ multiplex PCR. Of about 180,000 clones in the sample, around 80% were seen once. The rearrangement uses TRBV24-1 and TRBJ1-2, with unresolved D. This clonotype originated in a woman in her thirties or forties with COVID-19, enrolled during active disease. The sequencing input was peripheral blood. For the CDR3, the DNA is TGTGCCACCAGTGATTTGTATGTAAGCTACACCTTC. It encodes CATSDLYVSYTF.